The 17 T cell receptor beta chains below all came from one sample that was sequenced in a study of spatial heterogeneity in lung cancer. Time point in this sample: sample taken at primary tumor resection. Each CDR3 protein is one row after TCRdb ran MiXCR on the 5' RACE reads. Counted here are about 78,000 distinct CDR3 sequences, approximately 8% occurring once; the ten biggest clones make up almost 7%. Specimen: PBMCs, collected at surgery. All receptors derive from a male donor with early-stage non-small cell lung cancer.

This clonotype was seen at least ten times. V gene TRBV19 combines with J gene TRBJ2-4, with 7 positions matching TRBD1. The CDR3 runs to 14 residues. Germline values: CDR1 LNHDA, CDR2 SQIVND (reference sequence). V shed 6 bases, J shed 9 bases, and the junction held 11 bases outside the gene matches. CDR3 residues: CASRYRGKGGIQYF. The CDR3 bases are TGTGCCAGTAGGTACAGGGGCAAAGGTGGCATTCAGTACTTC. The variable domain in full, completed from reference TRBV19 and TRBJ2-4, reads DGGITQSPKYLFRKEGQNVTLSCEQNLNHDAMYWYRQDPGQGLRLIYYSQIVNDFQKGDIAEGYSVSREKKESFPLTVTSAQKNPTAFYLCASRYRGKGGIQYFGAGTRLSVL.

There are many counts of this clonotype. The V and J genes are TRBV6-5 and TRBJ2-3; 8 bases agree with TRBD2. The CDR3 loop spans 15 amino acids. V dropped 5 bases and J dropped 1; count of bases not matched to a gene: 5. The V gene's germline CDR1 is MNHEY and CDR2 SVGAGI. The chain's CDR3 is CASSLREGGTDTQYF. CDR3 nucleotide sequence: TGTGCCAGCAGTCTACGGGAGGGGGGCACAGATACGCAGTATTTT.

This clonotype was picked up a small number of times. This chain connects TRBV20-1 to TRBJ2-3; no definite D call. The V gene lost 0 bases and the J gene lost 6 bases, with 1 base spanning the gap. CDR1 DFQATT and CDR2 SNEGSKA come from the germline V gene (reference sequence). The CDR3 consists of 10 residues. The chain's CDR3 is CSAREDTQYF. The CDR3 coding sequence is TGCAGTGCTAGAGAGGATACGCAGTATTTT.

The sample holds a few counts of this clonotype. This chain connects TRBV7-2 to TRBJ2-1; 9 positions agree with TRBD2. Germline V gene data show CDR1 as SGHTA and CDR2 as FQGNSA. There are 14 residues in the CDR3. V gave up 1 base and J gave up 10 bases; unmatched junction bases: 5. The CDR3 DNA is TGTGCCAGCAGCTTAGACCGGACTAGCGAGGAGCAGTTCTTC. Translated: CASSLDRTSEEQFF.

This clonotype occurred many times. The chain combines TRBV10-3 with TRBJ2-1; 11 positions match TRBD2. V lost 5 bases to trimming and J lost 7 bases; unmatched junction nucleotides: 19. Germline CDR1 reads ENHRY; CDR2 reads SYGVKD. The CDR3 sequence is 19 residues long. The DNA of the CDR3 is TGTGCCATCAGTACCGTTCTGGAGACTAGCGGGAAATTCTGGAATGAGCAGTTCTTC. This sequence encodes CAISTVLETSGKFWNEQFF.

This clonotype was recorded many times. The rearrangement links TRBV29-1 to TRBJ2-1; D might be TRBD2 (5 bases). The V end lost 8 bases, the J end lost 7 bases, and 21 bases lay between the germline ends. Germline V lookup: CDR1 SQVTM, CDR2 ANQGSEA. CDR3 size: 14 residues. Here the CDR3 reads CSFLGSPLTNEQFF. CDR3 DNA: TGCAGCTTCCTAGGGAGTCCCCTTACAAATGAGCAGTTCTTC.

The table lists this clonotype with a few counts. The V gene is TRBV7-2, the J gene TRBJ1-1; no clear D. The CDR3 spans 13 residues. V was clipped by 6 bases and J by 2 bases, with 10 bases between them. The germline V gene has CDR1 SGHTA and CDR2 FQGNSA. As DNA, the CDR3 is TGTGCCAGCAGTCCCATCCCAAACACTGAAGCTTTCTTT. Its protein product is CASSPIPNTEAFF.

As regards this clonotype: The junction shows a germline mismatch at one end, possibly a read error. This chain joins TRBV11-3 and TRBJ1-1, with a tentative D call TRBD1 (6 bases). The CDR3 covers 13 residues. In germline, CDR1 is SGHNT, CDR2 YENEEA. The CDR3 nucleotides are TGTGCCAGCAGCTCAACGCGGGACACTAAAGCTTTCTTT. The encoded protein is CASSSTRDTKAFF.

This clonotype was observed a few times. The J gene is TRBJ1-5, the V gene TRBV6-2 or TRBV6-3; D perhaps matches TRBD1 (5 bases). V was clipped by 7 bases and J by 5 bases, with 15 bases between them. CDR1 MNHEY and CDR2 SVGEGT come from the germline V gene. The CDR3 has 14 amino acids. CDR3 region: CASIPGGGHQPQHF. Here the CDR3 DNA reads TGTGCCAGCATTCCCGGTGGGGGTCATCAGCCCCAGCATTTT.

Remarks on this clonotype: This may arise from a read error, as a much more abundant clone is one base away. V gene TRBV5-4 combines with J gene TRBJ2-5; no reliable D call. The CDR3 is made up of 12 amino acids. CDR1 and CDR2 (germline): SGHNT, YYREEE (reference sequence). Trimming shortened V by 9 bases and J by 1 base, and 10 bases separated the two germline ends. The CDR3 protein is CATGWTQETQYF. The CDR3 nucleotides read TGTGCCACCGGATGGACCCAAGAGACCCAGTACTTC.

This clonotype was seen repeatedly, ten times or more. The CDR3 sequence: CASSMIAEGYNEQFF. Written as DNA, the CDR3 is TGTGCCAGTAGTATGATAGCGGAGGGGTACAATGAGCAGTTCTTC. The V gene is TRBV19, the J gene TRBJ2-1; TRBD2 is a possible D gene (6 bases). V lost 3 bases and J 4 bases, leaving 13 bases between the germline ends. CDR3 length: 15 amino acids. The germline V gene has CDR1 LNHDA and CDR2 SQIVND (reference sequence).

The rearrangement uses TRBV6-2 or TRBV6-3 and TRBJ2-7; D is unresolved. Germline CDR1 reads MNHEY; CDR2 reads SVGEGT. The V end was cut by 0 bases, the J end by 3 bases, with 9 bases between. CDR3 length: 14 residues. The CDR3 here is CASSYSIGGYEQYF. The CDR3 DNA reads TGTGCCAGCAGTTACTCTATTGGCGGCTACGAGCAGTACTTC.

In this sample, this clonotype turned up a few times. The genes are TRBV20-1 and TRBJ1-5, with 10 bases aligning to TRBD1. CDR1 DFQATT and CDR2 SNEGSKA come from the germline V gene (reference sequence). V trimming: 4 bases; J trimming: 0 bases; junction bases outside the gene matches: 9. This CDR3 region has 17 residues. This CDR3 is CSATGTGEIYSNQPQHF. In nucleotides, the CDR3 is TGCAGTGCTACCGGGACAGGGGAAATTTATAGCAATCAGCCCCAGCATTTT.

This clonotype was counted at least ten times. This chain connects TRBV4-3 to TRBJ2-7, with 9 positions matching TRBD1. Germline values: CDR1 LGHNA, CDR2 YSLEER. Trimming removed 1 base from V and 2 bases from J; junction bases left unmatched: 6. The length of the CDR3 is 16 residues. CDR3 coding DNA: TGCGCCAGCAGCCAAGCGGGGGACAGGGCCACCTACGAGCAGTACTTC. Its translation: CASSQAGDRATYEQYF.

The chain recombines TRBV7-8 with TRBJ2-3; 7 nucleotides align to TRBD2. CDR3 length: 18 amino acids. The V and J ends lost 5 bases and 0 bases, in that order; junction bases with no gene match: 14. Germline V gene lookup returns CDR1 SGHVS and CDR2 FQNEAQ. The CDR3 sequence: CASSLPIFGTTSTDTQYF. CDR3 bases: TGTGCCAGCAGCCTACCCATTTTCGGGACTACCAGCACAGATACGCAGTATTTT.

This clonotype was detected many times. The chain employs TRBV6-5 and TRBJ2-2, with unresolved D. V shed 7 bases and J shed 6 bases, with 6 bases lying between them. This CDR3 is 11 amino acids long. Germline assignment: CDR1 MNHEY and CDR2 SVGAGI. The CDR3 DNA follows: TGTGCCAGCACAAATGCCGGGGAGCTGTTTTTT. Translating gives CASTNAGELFF.

This clonotype has at least ten counts. CDR3 bases: TGCAGTGCTAGTACGGGACAGATCTACGAGCAGTACTTC. It yields the protein CSASTGQIYEQYF. This chain links TRBV20-1 with TRBJ2-7, with 7 bases aligning to TRBD1. The CDR3 has 13 amino acids. Germline CDR1 and CDR2: DFQATT and SNEGSKA (reference sequence). V gave up 3 bases and J gave up 3 bases; unmatched junction bases: 5.